Listed below are T cell receptor beta chains from one sample, sequenced in a study of cytomegalovirus exposure and HLA in healthy donors. Produced via immunoSEQ multiplex PCR; TCRdb's table is partial and in-frame only. The sample gives some 84,000 clones, about nine tenths of which show up once; approximately 2% is in the top ten. Sequencing used PBMCs. The receptors were gathered from a man younger than 45 in good health and CMV-seronegative. CDR3s include the opening cysteine and the closing phenylalanine or tryptophan. D genes are given only for firm matches. Not every row has a clone size; where given, it reads once, few, many or a size class.

NA	NA	TRBV5-1	TRBJ1-2	CASSRGEREGYTF	TGCGCCAGCAGCCGGGGGGAGCGTGAGGGCTACACCTTC
NA	TRBD1	TRBV4-2	TRBJ1-4	CASRDRGNEKLFF	TGTGCCAGCAGGGACAGGGGAAATGAAAAACTGTTTTTT
NA	NA	TRBV11-2	TRBJ2-2	CASSEVRDGELFF	TGTGCCAGCAGCGAGGTCCGGGACGGGGAGCTGTTTTTT
NA	TRBD1	TRBV11-2	TRBJ2-5	CASSLDGWDRDTETQYF	TGTGCCAGCAGCTTAGACGGGTGGGACAGAGATACGGAGACCCAGTACTTC
NA	TRBD2	TRBV11-2	TRBJ2-2	CASSLIAGVTGELFF	TGTGCCAGCAGCTTAATAGCGGGAGTCACCGGGGAGCTGTTTTTT
NA	TRBD1	TRBV7-6	TRBJ1-1	CASSRDSWYTEAFF	TGTGCCAGCAGCCGGGACAGTTGGTACACTGAAGCTTTCTTT
NA	TRBD2	TRBV7-3	TRBJ2-5	CASSSDTTSGSKTQYF	TGTGCCAGCAGCTCCGATACGACTAGCGGGAGTAAGACCCAGTACTTC
NA	NA	TRBV15	TRBJ1-6	CATSRDRGNNSPLHF	TGTGCCACCAGCAGAGACAGGGGAAACAATTCACCCCTCCACTTT
NA	NA	TRBV6-5	TRBJ2-2	CASSTGDTYTGELFF	TGTGCCAGCAGTACTGGGGACACCTACACCGGGGAGCTGTTTTTT
once	NA	TRBV13	TRBJ1-3	CASSLSGVGNTIYF	TGTGCCAGCAGCTTATCGGGGGTTGGAAACACCATATATTTT
NA	TRBD1	TRBV6-1	TRBJ1-1	CASRQTGSDTEAFF	TGTGCCAGCAGACAGACAGGGTCCGACACTGAAGCTTTCTTT
NA	NA	TRBV7-9	TRBJ1-1	CASSLSGAPPGHNTEAFF	TGTGCCAGCAGCTTAAGCGGGGCTCCTCCGGGACACAACACTGAAGCTTTCTTT
NA	TRBD1	TRBV28	TRBJ2-7	CASSSAGQGAYEQYF	TGTGCCAGCAGTTCCGCGGGACAGGGGGCCTACGAGCAGTACTTC
NA	NA	TRBV15	TRBJ1-1	CATRGQENTEAFF	TGTGCCACCAGAGGTCAGGAGAACACTGAAGCTTTCTTT
NA	TRBD1	TRBV19	TRBJ2-7	CASSPGTGRKKGSSYEQYF	TGTGCCAGTAGTCCAGGGACAGGGAGGAAAAAGGGGAGCTCCTACGAGCAGTACTTC
NA	TRBD1	TRBV5-1	TRBJ1-1	CASSRGTGGTEAFF	TGCGCCAGCAGCCGGGGGACAGGGGGAACTGAAGCTTTCTTT
once	TRBD1	TRBV19	TRBJ1-4	CASSLNRGSEEKLFF	TGTGCCAGTAGTCTTAACAGGGGGTCGGAGGAAAAACTGTTTTTT
NA	NA	TRBV23-1	TRBJ1-5	CASSRVVGGGQPQHF	TGCGCCAGCAGCCGGGTGGTGGGGGGAGGGCAGCCCCAGCATTTT
NA	NA	TRBV6-5	TRBJ2-7	CASRSLAGGYEQYF	TGTGCCAGCAGAAGTCTGGCAGGAGGGTACGAGCAGTACTTC
NA	TRBD2	TRBV19	TRBJ2-1	CASSLLAGHEQFF	TGTGCCAGTAGCCTGCTAGCGGGGCATGAGCAGTTCTTC
many	TRBD2	TRBV6-1	TRBJ2-7	CASSETSGGGHEQYF	TGTGCCAGCAGTGAAACTAGCGGGGGGGGCCACGAGCAGTACTTC
NA	TRBD2	TRBV6-6	TRBJ2-5	CASSYPAGAVGETQYF	TGTGCCAGCAGTTATCCAGCGGGGGCCGTGGGAGAGACCCAGTACTTC
NA	NA	TRBV6-4	TRBJ2-2	CASSDSMEGARTGELFF	TGTGCCAGCAGTGACTCAATGGAGGGGGCGCGGACCGGGGAGCTGTTTTTT
NA	NA	TRBV6-1	TRBJ2-7	CASSEASGTVSEQYF	TGTGCCAGCAGTGAGGCGTCCGGGACTGTTAGCGAGCAGTACTTC
NA	NA	TRBV19	TRBJ1-3	CASSMTGTSALLGNTIYF	TGTGCCAGTAGCATGACCGGGACATCTGCCCTACTTGGAAACACCATATATTTT
NA	NA	TRBV10-2	TRBJ2-2	CASIQGGAGELFF	TGCGCCAGCATCCAGGGGGGTGCCGGGGAGCTGTTTTTT
once	TRBD1	TRBV10-1	TRBJ2-7	CASSVRFSGQGLNEQYF	TGCGCCAGCAGTGTAAGGTTTTCGGGACAGGGGTTGAACGAGCAGTACTTC
NA	NA	TRBV28	TRBJ2-7	CASRVGGTSYEQYF	TGTGCCAGCAGGGTGGGGGGAACCTCCTACGAGCAGTACTTC
once	TRBD2	TRBV9	TRBJ2-7	CASSYGTSGGQYF	TGTGCCAGCAGCTATGGGACTAGCGGGGGACAGTACTTC
NA	NA	TRBV7-8	TRBJ1-1	CASSELQGRGTEAFF	TGTGCCAGCAGCGAATTGCAGGGAAGAGGTACTGAAGCTTTCTTT
NA	NA	TRBV25-1	TRBJ1-2	CASSNLTGHYGYTF	TGTGCCAGCAGTAACCTGACAGGACACTATGGCTACACCTTC
NA	NA	TRBV4-1	TRBJ1-6	CASSQETANSPLHF	TGCGCCAGCAGCCAAGAAACAGCTAATTCACCCCTCCACTTT
NA	NA	TRBV5-1	TRBJ2-1	CASSLDRASTDEQFF	TGCGCCAGCAGCTTGGACAGAGCCTCTACAGATGAGCAGTTCTTC
once	TRBD1	TRBV6-5	TRBJ2-2	CASRAGTGVTGELFF	TGTGCCAGCAGAGCCGGGACAGGGGTCACCGGGGAGCTGTTTTTT
NA	NA	TRBV7-2	TRBJ2-3	CASSKQDGKADTQYF	TGTGCCAGCAGTAAGCAGGACGGGAAGGCAGATACGCAGTATTTT
NA	TRBD2	TRBV19	TRBJ2-3	CASSPRGARTDTQYF	TGTGCCAGTAGTCCGCGGGGGGCCCGCACAGATACGCAGTATTTT
NA	NA	TRBV6-1	TRBJ2-3	CASSERQSDTQYF	TGTGCCAGCAGTGAGCGTCAAAGTGATACGCAGTATTTT